Here is one TCR beta chain with its context. Its cognate antigen has yet to be identified. The record has no base qualities; no much larger clone is one base away. The CDR3 goes from the cysteine to the phenylalanine over 16 residues. The kept DNA is CDR3 alone, 48 bases in frame from the first base. Germline trimming amounts to 6 bases on V and 2 bases on J, with 9 as the count of junction bases outside the gene matches. As encoded in the germline V gene, CDR1 is MDHEN while CDR2 is SYDVKM. Library prep was done by multiplex PCR. TCRdb shows the sequencer as Illumina HiSeq 4000. iRepertoire HTBI primers and Arm-PCR amplification of CDR3 regions were used to construct TCR beta libraries. PCR products were gel purified before sequencing. In the paper's pipeline: A total of 62 TRBV and 14 TRBJ segments were identified across samples and were used for gene usage analysis of CDR3 amino acid clonotypes. Filtered high-quality paired reads were merged into contigs using COPE and FqMerger. BLAST was used to align contigs to IMGT TRBV, TRBD and TRBJ reference genes, with CDR3 defined following IMGT. Highly expanded clones were defined as clonotypes with a frequency above 0.1%. Shannon entropy was used to measure repertoire diversity, and the Gini coefficient was used to measure V-J evenness. A clonotype found in more than one individual was treated as public. TCRdb itself trimmed the public reads at Q25 with fastp, ran MiXCR and retained productive beta chains. Rows merge per CDR3 protein into single entries with the most common DNA and genes. The V and J calls were determined by TCRdb, not by the authors. The sample table shows a few hundred thousand distinct CDR3 sequences, and 23% are seen once. Jointly, the top ten make up around 30% of the sample.

This entry belongs to a study of regulatory T cells in long-lasting Graves disease (dated by TCRdb to the early 2020s). Study-wide context: Persistent Graves' disease meant more than 5 years of antithyroid drug treatment with TSH receptor autoantibodies that stayed positive. Persistent Graves' disease patients were compared with newly diagnosed Graves' disease patients by peripheral blood TCR sequencing and RNA sequencing. The study was conducted in China and was registered as a clinical trial. A total of roughly 35 samples underwent TCR sequencing: some 13 from persistent and roughly 20 from newly diagnosed Graves' disease patients. On average, persistent Graves' disease patients in the clinical cohort had been on antithyroid drugs for approximately ten years.

The sample's time point, from its label and the paper: persistent/refractory GD, antithyroid drugs over 5 years with positive TRAb. RNA was extracted from PBMCs in TRIzol for both TCR sequencing and RNA sequencing. The diagnosis of Graves' disease was made according to American Thyroid Association guidelines. Patients were recruited from an endocrinology department in Xi'an, China. From each patient, 7.5 to 10 milliliters of peripheral blood was collected into an EDTA anticoagulant tube. Ficoll Paque Plus density gradient separation was used to isolate PBMCs, and no further T cell sorting was performed. RNA quality was checked with an Agilent 2100 Bioanalyzer and agarose gel, and concentration with a NanoDrop 2000. Study-wide conclusions, independent of this receptor: Because the primary lesion, thyroid tissue, could not be accessed, the study looked at peripheral blood alone. Preferential use of TRBV28, TRBJ1-2 and TRBJ2-5 was observed in persistent disease, whereas TRBV20-1 and TRBJ2-1 were favored in newly diagnosed disease. Lower TCR Shannon entropy and fewer highly expanded clones were observed in persistent Graves' disease patients than in newly diagnosed patients, which suggested clonal expansion. Sequencing and analysis were limited to the TCR beta chain. Patients with persistent disease shared more public clonotypes (roughly 2,900) than newly diagnosed patients did (more than 900). As a limitation, the authors acknowledged that the small sample size may reduce accuracy.

The TCR sequence derives from a woman between 35 and 50 years old with Graves disease. Donor details come from another sample of the same person, matched by shared clones. The source material was peripheral blood mononuclear cells (PBMCs), sampled when the disease was refractory, from a patient treated with antithyroid drugs. Recombination linked TRBV28 to TRBJ2-7; 11 middle bases align to TRBD2. The CDR3 corresponds to CASSQAASGRPYEQYF. The DNA sequence is as follows: TGTGCCAGCAGCCAAGCCGCTAGCGGGAGGCCCTACGAGCAGTACTTC.